The 30 T cell receptor beta chains listed next were all sequenced from one sample in a study of blood T cell repertoires in COVID-19 (dated by TCRdb to 2020 to 2021). Preparation of the library involved the immunoSEQ multiplex PCR assay. TCRdb holds this immuneACCESS table with in-frame rearrangements only. Some clones are missing; in checked studies, unresolved V genes explain under half, and the rest has no known cause. Across this sample there are about 20,000 clones, with about 90% seen only once. 3.5% to 5% of the sample lies in the top ten. Material: peripheral blood. The receptor set was obtained from a human donor in a cohort sampled during active COVID-19.

V gene TRBV9 combines with J gene TRBJ1-1; D is uncertain. Germline values: CDR1 SGDLS, CDR2 YYNGEE. V was cut by 4 bases and J by 1 base, with 8 bases left in between. The CDR3 sequence is 13 residues long. The CDR3 sequence is CASSPRGNTEAFF. The CDR3 DNA follows: TGTGCCAGCAGCCCCCGGGGGAACACTGAAGCTTTCTTT. Full variable domain (remainder filled in from reference TRBV9 and TRBJ1-1): DSGVTQTPKHLITATGQRVTLRCSPRSGDLSVYWYQQSLDQGLQFLIQYYNGEERAKGNILERFSAQQFPDLHSELNLSSLELGDSALYFCASSPRGNTEAFFGQGTRLTVV.

V is TRBV20-1 and J is TRBJ1-2, with 7 bases identical to TRBD1. The germline CDR1 and CDR2 sequences are DFQATT and SNEGSKA (reference sequence). CDR3 length: 10 amino acids. V shed 6 bases, J shed 8 bases, and the junction held 3 bases outside the gene matches. Here the CDR3 reads CSANRGGYTF. The CDR3 bases are TGCAGTGCGAACAGGGGAGGCTACACCTTC.

In its sample, this clone was seen once. This sequence joins TRBV6-5 and TRBJ1-1, with TRBD1 matching over 9 bases. Germline CDR1 MNHEY, CDR2 SVGAGI. Trimming removed 6 bases from V and 1 base from J; junction bases left unmatched: 3. This CDR3 has 14 residues. CDR3 in amino acids: CASRQGAWNTEAFF. In DNA, the CDR3 is TGTGCCAGCAGACAGGGGGCTTGGAACACTGAAGCTTTCTTT.

The genes are TRBV7-6 and TRBJ2-1, with 12 bases lining up with TRBD2. The CDR3 contains 16 residues. CDR1 is SGHVS, CDR2 FNYEAQ, per germline. V gave up 5 bases and J gave up 7 bases; unmatched junction bases: 9. CDR3 in DNA: TGTGCCAGCAGCGCCGGTCAGCTAGCGGGGGGGAATGAGCAGTTCTTC. Translation gives CASSAGQLAGGNEQFF.

The rearrangement joins TRBV4-1 to TRBJ1-3; maybe TRBD1 (6 bases). Germline V CDR1 and CDR2: MGHRA, YSYEKL. This CDR3 has 14 residues. V lost 2 bases, J lost 2 bases, and 7 bases lay in between. The CDR3 DNA is TGCGCCAGCAGCCAACAGGGGACTGGAAACACCATATATTTT. Amino acids: CASSQQGTGNTIYF.

This clone was observed a few times. V usage is TRBV2 and J usage is TRBJ2-5, with 8 positions matching TRBD1. Trimming took 11 bases from V and 1 from J; bases not matched to a gene: 3. CDR3 length: 12 residues. Germline CDR1 and CDR2: SNHLY and FYNNEI. Here the CDR3 DNA reads TGTGCCGGGGGACAGGCCCAAGAGACCCAGTACTTC. Encoded protein: CAGGQAQETQYF.

The V call is TRBV6-2 or TRBV6-3, the J call TRBJ2-7; 7 nucleotides match TRBD2. V dropped 6 bases and J dropped 6; count of bases not matched to a gene: 11. Germline-derived CDR1 and CDR2 are MNHEY and SVGEGT. The CDR3 contains 14 residues. The CDR3 DNA sequence: TGTGCCAGCAGCTTAAGCGGGATTAGAGGCGAGCAGTACGTC. It is translated as CASSLSGIRGEQYV.

The V and J genes are TRBV2 and TRBJ2-5; weak D call: TRBD1 (5 bases). The length of the CDR3 is 12 residues. Trimming removed 7 bases from V and 4 bases from J, with 10 bases in between. CDR1 is SNHLY, CDR2 FYNNEI, per germline. CDR3 in DNA: TGTGCCAGCACCCAGGGAACAGAGACCCAGTACTTC. It is translated as CASTQGTETQYF. The variable domain in full, with the rest retrieved from reference TRBV2 and TRBJ2-5, is EPEVTQTPSHQVTQMGQEVILRCVPISNHLYFYWYRQILGQKVEFLVSFYNNEISEKSEIFDDQFSVERPDGSNFTLKIRSTKLEDSAMYFCASTQGTETQYFGPGTRLLVL.

This chain joins TRBV7-2 and TRBJ2-3, with a tentative D call TRBD1 (5 bases). Germline CDR1 and CDR2: SGHTA and FQGNSA. This CDR3 spans 15 amino acids. The germline V and J ends were trimmed by 4 bases and 0 bases, with 11 bases remaining between them. Here the CDR3 DNA reads TGTGCCAGCAGCTACAATCCAGGGAGCACAGATACGCAGTATTTT. Translating it yields CASSYNPGSTDTQYF.

The CDR3 DNA reads TGTGCCAGCAGTTCGACCCGGGACAGTCATCGGCGGTGGTTCTTC. It specifies CASSSTRDSHRRWFF. This chain links TRBV27 with TRBJ2-1; 7 bases fit TRBD1. J was trimmed by 15 bases and V by 4 bases; bases with no gene match: 18. Germline V gene data show CDR1 as MNHEY and CDR2 as SMNVEV (reference sequence). This CDR3 comprises 15 residues.

The chain couples TRBV6-5 to TRBJ2-1; D is undetermined. The CDR3 has 12 amino acids. CDR1 MNHEY and CDR2 SVGAGI come from the germline V gene. Trimming took 4 bases from V and 6 from J, leaving 7 bases between them. The CDR3 bases are TGTGCCAGCAGTTTCTCCCTCAATGAGCAGTTCTTC. Translated: CASSFSLNEQFF.

The chain employs TRBV6-2 or TRBV6-3 and TRBJ2-1; 8 nucleotides align to TRBD2. The CDR3 is 15 amino acids. V lost 4 bases and J lost 2; bases outside the gene matches: 4. Germline values: CDR1 MNHEY, CDR2 SVGEGT. CDR3 nucleotide sequence: TGTGCCAGCAGTTCGGGACTAGGGACCTACAATGAGCAGTTCTTC. It translates to CASSSGLGTYNEQFF.

This clone was seen just once. This rearrangement joins TRBV7-2 to TRBJ1-1; no clear D. The CDR3 length is 11 residues. Trimming pared 1 base from V and 7 bases from J, leaving 4 bases between. Germline V CDR1 and CDR2: SGHTA, FQGNSA. Here the CDR3 DNA reads TGTGCCAGCAGCTTAGACTTTGAAGCTTTCTTT. Its protein product is CASSLDFEAFF. The whole variable domain, remainder taken from reference TRBV7-2 and TRBJ1-1, is GAGVSQSPSNKVTEKGKDVELRCDPISGHTALYWYRQSLGQGLEFLIYFQGNSAPDKSGLPSDRFSAERTGGSVSTLTIQRTQQEDSAVYLCASSLDFEAFFGQGTRLTVV.

This clone was seen a single time. This chain links TRBV6-2 or TRBV6-3 with TRBJ1-2, with 7 bases lining up with TRBD1. This CDR3 region has 15 residues. Germline CDR1 reads MNHEY; CDR2 reads SVGEGT. V was pared by 5 bases and J by 0 bases, with 6 bases of the junction left unmatched. CDR3: CASSVPGQPNYGYTF. CDR3 nucleotides: TGTGCCAGCAGTGTACCGGGACAGCCTAACTATGGCTACACCTTC.

This sequence joins TRBV6-4 and TRBJ1-1; D might be TRBD1 (6 bases). Germline CDR1 MRHNA, CDR2 SNTAGT. V lost 6 bases and J lost 5, with 22 bases in between. The CDR3 length is 16 residues. This CDR3 reads CASSSVRAGVGTEAFF. The CDR3 nucleotides are TGTGCCAGCAGCTCCGTTCGCGCAGGGGTGGGGACTGAAGCTTTCTTT.

The chain is built from TRBV18 and TRBJ2-7; the D gene is possibly TRBD1 (6 bases). Germline V gene data show CDR1 as KGHSH and CDR2 as LQKENI. CDR3 length equals 16 residues. Deletions cut 1 base from V and 0 bases from J, with 13 bases between. CDR3 sequence reads: CASSPRAGDPSYEQYF. For the CDR3, the DNA is TGTGCCAGCTCACCACGGGCAGGGGACCCCTCCTACGAGCAGTACTTC. The full variable domain, completed using reference TRBV18 and TRBJ2-7, is NAGVMQNPRHLVRRRGQEARLRCSPMKGHSHVYWYRQLPEEGLKFMVYLQKENIIDESGMPKERFSAEFPKEGPSILRIQQVVRGDSAAYFCASSPRAGDPSYEQYFGPGTRLTVT.

This CDR3 is CASRQTGSYEQYV. CDR3 DNA: TGTGCCAGCAGGCAGACAGGCTCCTACGAGCAGTACGTC. This sequence joins TRBV6-5 and TRBJ2-7; possibly TRBD1 for D (6 bases). The CDR3 runs to 13 residues. The germline V gene encodes CDR1 MNHEY and CDR2 SVGAGI. V was cut by 6 bases and J by 0 bases, with 9 bases left in between.

V gene TRBV10-3 combines with J gene TRBJ1-1; 8 positions agree with TRBD1. The J segment lost 3 bases and the V segment lost 4 bases, leaving 10 bases of the junction unmatched. Germline loops: CDR1 ENHRY, CDR2 SYGVKD. The CDR3 extends over 16 amino acids. The CDR3 sequence is CAISGGRGRGDTEAFF. The CDR3 DNA sequence: TGTGCCATCAGTGGGGGCAGGGGGCGCGGGGACACTGAAGCTTTCTTT.

The chain has TRBV28 and TRBJ1-2; D not certain. The CDR3 spans 13 residues. Germline V gene data show CDR1 as MDHEN and CDR2 as SYDVKM. Deletions cut 3 bases from V and 4 bases from J, with 9 bases between. The CDR3 sequence: CASSFSRSYGYTF. The CDR3, as DNA: TGTGCCAGCAGTTTCTCCCGGTCCTATGGCTACACCTTC.

CDR3 sequence: CASSSTQGLDEQYF. The CDR3 nucleotides are TGTGCCAGCAGCTCAACCCAGGGTCTCGACGAGCAGTACTTC. The chain links TRBV5-4 to TRBJ2-7, with D possibly matching TRBD1 (5 bases). In germline, CDR1 is SGHNT, CDR2 YYREEE (reference sequence). The CDR3 totals 14 residues. V was cut by 3 bases and J by 5 bases, with 15 bases left in between.

This chain uses TRBV9 with TRBJ1-1; D perhaps matches TRBD1 (6 bases). The CDR3 totals 16 residues. The ends were cut back, 0 bases at V and 5 bases at J, with 17 bases in the middle. Germline CDR1 reads SGDLS; CDR2 reads YYNGEE. The CDR3 sequence: CASSVGGGAGVTEAFF. The CDR3 DNA follows: TGTGCCAGCAGCGTAGGGGGAGGGGCAGGGGTGACTGAAGCTTTCTTT.

This sequence joins TRBV2 and TRBJ2-1; D may be TRBD2 (5 bases). This CDR3 has 16 residues. Trimming took off 7 bases at V and 5 bases at J, with 21 bases between the two ends. Per germline, CDR1 SNHLY and CDR2 FYNNEI. The CDR3 loop is CASKTGNRGFNNEQFF. The CDR3 DNA sequence: TGTGCCAGCAAAACCGGGAACCGAGGATTTAACAATGAGCAGTTCTTC.

The chain carries TRBV6-2 or TRBV6-3 and TRBJ1-5; a possible D gene is TRBD1 (6 bases). The CDR3 is 16 residues long. V gave up 6 bases and J gave up 3 bases, with 18 bases separating them. Germline assignment: CDR1 MNHEY and CDR2 SVGEGT. The CDR3 nucleotides are TGTGCCAGCAGCCCAGCCCGGACAGCCAACAATCAGCCCCAGCATTTT. Translated, it gives CASSPARTANNQPQHF.

This clone was seen a few times. The V call is TRBV23-1, the J call TRBJ1-2, with 8 bases that match TRBD1. TRBV23-1 is filed as an ORF, its function uncertain. Losses at the gene ends were 0 bases for V and 2 bases for J; bases not matched to a gene: 8. This CDR3 has 17 residues. The chain's CDR3 is CASSQSPRQGLNYGYTF. The DNA of the CDR3 is TGCGCCAGCAGTCAATCCCCACGACAGGGGCTAAACTATGGCTACACCTTC.

This clone is a singleton in its sample. The V call is TRBV3-1 (or the pseudogene TRBV3-2), the J call TRBJ2-1, with D tentatively TRBD2 (6 bases). V was pared by 3 bases and J by 7 bases, with 19 bases between. CDR3 size: 16 residues. CDR1 is LGHDT, CDR2 YNNKEL, per germline (reference sequence). For the CDR3, the DNA is TGTGCCAGCAGCCACCAAGGACTATCTCTGTCAAATGAGCAGTTCTTC. It translates to CASSHQGLSLSNEQFF.

The rearrangement joins TRBV2 to TRBJ1-1; 7 nucleotides agree with TRBD1. J gave up 4 bases and V 6 bases, and 8 bases lay outside the gene matches. Germline V gives CDR1 SNHLY, CDR2 FYNNEI. CDR3 length equals 14 residues. CDR3 in amino acids: CASSTTGLGTEAFF. CDR3 nucleotide sequence: TGTGCCAGCAGCACGACAGGGTTGGGCACTGAAGCTTTCTTT.

This clone was counted once. V usage is TRBV4-1 and J usage is TRBJ1-6; the match to TRBD1 covers 7 bases. Germline V lookup: CDR1 MGHRA, CDR2 YSYEKL. The CDR3 covers 17 residues. V shed 0 bases, J shed 10 bases, and the junction held 12 bases outside the gene matches. The CDR3 nucleotides are TGCGCCAGCAGCCAAGAAGTCCCAGGGGGAGTTTTATCACCCCTCCACTTT. Translation gives CASSQEVPGGVLSPLHF.

V usage is TRBV10-3 and J usage is TRBJ2-5, with a tentative D call TRBD1 (6 bases). Trimming removed 6 bases from V and 3 bases from J, with 14 bases in between. This CDR3 has 14 residues. The germline CDR1 and CDR2 sequences are ENHRY and SYGVKD. CDR3 sequence reads: CAIRGSGEKETQYF. The CDR3 DNA is TGTGCCATCAGAGGGTCAGGGGAAAAAGAGACCCAGTACTTC.

The V gene is TRBV6-1, the J gene TRBJ1-6; the match to TRBD1 covers 8 bases. CDR1 is MNHNS, CDR2 SASEGT, per germline. V lost 3 bases and J lost 10; bases outside the gene matches: 5. The CDR3 is 14 amino acids. Here the CDR3 DNA reads TGTGCCAGCAGTGAGGATCCAGGGGGCTCACCCCTCCACTTT. Translated: CASSEDPGGSPLHF.

This rearrangement joins TRBV7-9 to TRBJ2-3; TRBD2 aligns across 9 bases. J gave up 7 bases and V 5 bases, and 4 bases lay outside the gene matches. The germline V gene encodes CDR1 SEHNR and CDR2 FQNEAQ (reference sequence). The CDR3 extends over 13 amino acids. CDR3 region: CASSPSGAYTQYF. CDR3 nucleotide sequence: TGTGCCAGCAGCCCTAGCGGGGCTTATACGCAGTATTTT.